These T cell receptor beta chains were read from a single sample in a study of blood T cell repertoires in COVID-19. The table came from immunoSEQ multiplex PCR; TCRdb's copy has only in-frame clones and leaves some out. The sample lists 250,000 or so clones; over 80% were seen once. Sequencing was performed on PBMCs or T cells enriched from blood (not recorded which). These receptors were taken from a woman aged 25 to 45 with acute COVID-19. The CDR3 runs from the conserved cysteine through the conserved F or W. The D gene is left open where the match is weak. The size of a clone is reported for some rows only, either as once, few or many, or as a class for expanded clones.

TRBD1	TRBV4-1	11	.	TRBJ1-1	TGCGCCACCCTCCAGGGGGCTGAAGCTTTCTTT	CATLQGAEAFF
.	TRBV6-5	14	.	TRBJ1-5	TGTGCCAGCAGTTACTCGGAGGGTATTCAGCCCCAGCATTTT	CASSYSEGIQPQHF
TRBD1	TRBV5-5	13	few	TRBJ1-2	TGTGCCAGCAGCGGGACAGGGGTCTATGGCTACACCTTC	CASSGTGVYGYTF
TRBD2	TRBV6-1	15	.	TRBJ2-3	TGTGCCAGCAGTGAATGGCGGGGGGGCACAGATACGCAGTATTTT	CASSEWRGGTDTQYF
.	TRBV3-1/TRBV3-2	16	.	TRBJ1-2	TGTGCCAGCAGCCAAGATAGGGAAAGGGGTTTGGTGGGCTACACCTTC	CASSQDRERGLVGYTF
.	TRBV19	12	.	TRBJ1-6	TGTGCCAGTAGCCAGGGTTATTCACCCCTCCACTTT	CASSQGYSPLHF
TRBD1	TRBV6-2/TRBV6-3	13	.	TRBJ2-7	TGTGCCAGCAGTTACGTGGGACAGTACGAGCAGTACTTC	CASSYVGQYEQYF
TRBD1	TRBV6-2/TRBV6-3	14	few	TRBJ1-1	TGTGCCAGCAGCCAGACAGGGGGCACCGCTGAAGCTTTCTTT	CASSQTGGTAEAFF
.	TRBV5-1	14	.	TRBJ1-1	TGCGCCAGCAGCTTGGGTGGCAGGGAAACTGAAGCTTTCTTT	CASSLGGRETEAFF
TRBD1	TRBV5-1	15	.	TRBJ1-2	TGCGCCAGCAGCGCCACCGGGACAGGGGCCTATGGCTACACCTTC	CASSATGTGAYGYTF
TRBD1	TRBV6-5	14	.	TRBJ1-4	TGTGCCAGCAGAATCGGGACAGTTAATGAAAAACTGTTTTTT	CASRIGTVNEKLFF
.	TRBV5-1	15	.	TRBJ2-1	TGCGCCAGCAGCTTGGACGGACAGCCACACAATGAGCAGTTCTTC	CASSLDGQPHNEQFF
TRBD1	TRBV5-5	14	.	TRBJ2-7	TGTGCCAGCAGCTTGGGACAGGGGGCATACGAGCAGTACTTC	CASSLGQGAYEQYF
TRBD1	TRBV7-9	12	.	TRBJ1-1	TGTGCCAGCAGCTTAAGGGACAGAGAAGCTTTCTTT	CASSLRDREAFF
.	TRBV10-3	15	once	TRBJ2-6	TGTGCCATCAGTCCTCGGGGTACTGGGGCCAACGTCCTGACTTTC	CAISPRGTGANVLTF
.	TRBV27	17	.	TRBJ2-7	TGTGCCAGCAGTTTATATGGGACTGGGACGGAGACCTACGAGCAGTACTTC	CASSLYGTGTETYEQYF
.	TRBV7-9	16	.	TRBJ1-3	TGTGCCAGCAGCTTAGGGGGCGCGGGGTCTGGAAACACCATATATTTT	CASSLGGAGSGNTIYF
TRBD2	TRBV9	15	.	TRBJ2-1	TGTGCCAGCAGCGCCAGACTAGCGGGGAGGGATGAGCAGTTCTTC	CASSARLAGRDEQFF
TRBD1	TRBV18	16	.	TRBJ1-1	TGTGCCAGCTCACCACGGGCAGGGGGGCTGAACACTGAAGCTTTCTTT	CASSPRAGGLNTEAFF
.	TRBV5-6	13	.	TRBJ1-1	TGTGCCAGCAGCTTTCCCGGAGGGACTGAAGCTTTCTTT	CASSFPGGTEAFF
TRBD1	TRBV30	16	.	TRBJ2-7	TGTGCCTGGAGACGCCTCGGGACAGGGGGGACCTACGAGCAGTACTTC	CAWRRLGTGGTYEQYF
TRBD1	TRBV5-4	14	.	TRBJ2-7	TGTGCCAGCAGCTTGGGGGACAGTGCCTACGAGCAGTACTTC	CASSLGDSAYEQYF